The source of this T cell receptor (beta chain) is a study of T cells after yellow fever vaccination. The table lists this clonotype with a few counts. MiXCR, run by TCRdb on the 5' RACE reads, gives a single entry per CDR3 protein. The profile shows around 250,000 distinct CDR3 sequences, roughly 4.8% of them singletons. The CDR3 length is 14 residues. Germline CDR1 reads ENHRY; CDR2 reads SYGVKD. V trimming: 11 bases; J trimming: 1 base; junction bases outside the gene matches: 10. The source is a man between 18 and 29 years old who received the YFV17D yellow fever vaccine. The chain uses TRBV10-3 and TRBJ2-5; 7 bases agree with TRBD1. The sequenced sample was CD4+ T cells sorted from PBMCs, obtained on the day of the yellow fever booster vaccination. The CDR3 is CAARDSKTQETQYF. The CDR3 region has the DNA TGTGCCGCACGGGACAGCAAAACCCAAGAGACCCAGTACTTC.